This paragraph covers one T cell receptor (beta chain) sequence. These data come from a study of blood T cell repertoires in COVID-19. Overall study context: From the United States, Italy and Spain came samples of acute and convalescent COVID-19. T cells, B-cell-depleted T cells, or PBMCs supplied cDNA or gDNA.

The age range of participants was about 18 to 95 years, with residence in about two dozen US areas. Recovery among Cohort 3 donors was established by two negative PCRs, clearance, or symptom resolution. The repertoire was sequenced with immunoSEQ multiplex PCR; TCRdb's copy has only in-frame clones and lacks some. The sample lists fewer than 450,000 clones; roughly 88% were seen once. V was clipped by 3 bases and J by 5 bases; unmatched bases: 2. Germline assignment: CDR1 SEHNR and CDR2 FQNEAQ (reference sequence). The length of the CDR3 is 14 residues. The chain couples TRBV7-9 to TRBJ2-1; TRBD2 matches 9 bases. This clonotype was sampled from a man between 18 and 35 years old who had recovered from COVID-19. Specimen: PBMCs or T cells enriched from blood (not recorded which). The CDR3 region is CASSLASGNNEQFF. The CDR3 nucleotides read TGTGCCAGCAGCTTGGCTAGCGGGAACAATGAGCAGTTCTTC.